The clone carrying this T cell receptor beta chain was found many times. Its antigen is not identified. Germline V gene data show CDR1 as SEHNR and CDR2 as FQNEAQ (reference sequence). V lost 5 bases, J lost 5 bases, and 5 bases stayed unmatched. The length of the CDR3 is 15 residues. The entry originates in a study of early T cells in non-severe SARS-CoV-2 infection. Turning to the study itself: Sequencing of bulk RNA from unsorted whole blood was done, without chain pairing.

Study findings and constraints: A preference for anti-spike CD8 responses marked VDJdb matching, which missed private and CD4 specificities.

Individual cDNA molecules carried attached unique molecular identifiers. TCRdb re-analysed the 5' RACE reads in MiXCR, keeping a single row per CDR3 protein. The table includes about 30,000 distinct CDR3 sequences, under 6% detected once. The sample comprised whole blood. This receptor was obtained from an adult who was a healthcare worker with PCR-confirmed SARS-CoV-2 infection or an uninfected control (not recorded which). The chain has TRBV7-9 and TRBJ2-1; TRBD2 matches 11 bases. The CDR3 nucleotides read TGTGCCAGCAGCCCCAGACTAGCGGGAAACAATGAGCAGTTCTTC. Protein product: CASSPRLAGNNEQFF. Supplemented by reference TRBV7-9 and TRBJ2-1, the full variable domain reads DTGVSQNPRHKITKRGQNVTFRCDPISEHNRLYWYRQTLGQGPEFLTYFQNEAQLEKSRLLSDRFSAERPKGSFSTLEIQRTEQGDSAMYLCASSPRLAGNNEQFFGPGTRLTVL.